What follows are 8 T cell receptor beta chains derived from one specimen sequenced in a study of CD8 T cells in ankylosing spondylitis. TCRdb re-called the 5' RACE reads through MiXCR, storing one row per CDR3 protein. Of around 150,000 distinct CDR3 sequences listed, about 7.3% were seen once; the top ten hold roughly 12%. Sample: blood, either unsorted or a sorted T cell fraction (not recorded which). All receptors derive from a female donor with ankylosing spondylitis or in good health (not recorded which).

The rearrangement uses TRBV7-9 and TRBJ2-7; TRBD1 is a possible D gene (5 bases). Germline CDR1 is SEHNR and CDR2 is FQNEAQ (reference sequence). V dropped 3 bases and J dropped 2 bases, with 14 bases sitting between them. The CDR3 length is 15 residues. CDR3 DNA: TGTGCCAGCAGCTTTGGGGCGCACGACACCTACGAGCAGTACTTC. It is translated as CASSFGAHDTYEQYF.

Concerning this clonotype itself: A much bigger clone sits one base away, suggesting this may be a read error. V gene TRBV27 combines with J gene TRBJ2-7; D unclear. Germline V CDR1 and CDR2: MNHEY, SMNVEV (reference sequence). There are 14 residues in the CDR3. The CDR3 region is CANSPVQAYYEQYF. In DNA, the CDR3 is TGTGCCAACAGTCCCGTTCAGGCATACTACGAGCAGTACTTC.

This clonotype was detected ten times or more. The genes are TRBV7-6 and TRBJ1-3; D unclear. V was cut by 5 bases and J by 2 bases, with 13 bases left in between. Germline V gene data show CDR1 as SGHVS and CDR2 as FNYEAQ. This CDR3 spans 15 amino acids. As DNA, the CDR3 is TGTGCCAGCAGCCCCGGACGGCCACCTGGAAACACCATATATTTT. Amino acids: CASSPGRPPGNTIYF.

With respect to this clonotype: A junction end diverges from the germline sequence, so it may reflect a read error. This chain connects TRBV6-1 to TRBJ2-3, with TRBD2 matching 9 bases. CDR3 length equals 16 residues. Germline values: CDR1 MNHNS, CDR2 SASEGT. The CDR3 region is CACSLGLAGSTDTQYF. CDR3 coding DNA: TGTGCCTGCAGTCTAGGGCTAGCGGGGAGCACAGATACGCAGTATTTT.

This clonotype was seen at least ten times. The chain recombines TRBV7-2 with TRBJ1-2; TRBD1 might be the D (5 bases). Between the trimmed V and J ends, which lost 2 bases and 8 bases, there was a span of 12 bases. Germline V gene sequence: CDR1 SGHTA, CDR2 FQGNSA. This CDR3 region has 13 residues. As DNA, the CDR3 is TGTGCCAGCAGCTTAAAGCAGGGTTTAGGCTACACCTTC. Translated: CASSLKQGLGYTF.

The chain combines TRBV19 with TRBJ2-2; D gene ambiguous. Germline CDR1 LNHDA, CDR2 SQIVND (reference sequence). The CDR3 has 17 residues. V lost 2 bases, J lost 1 base, and 14 bases lay in between. The CDR3 nucleotides read TGTGCCAGTAGTATAATGGGCGTCGGCTGGAACACCGGGGAGCTGTTTTTT. This codes for CASSIMGVGWNTGELFF. The variable domain in full, completed from reference TRBV19 and TRBJ2-2, reads DGGITQSPKYLFRKEGQNVTLSCEQNLNHDAMYWYRQDPGQGLRLIYYSQIVNDFQKGDIAEGYSVSREKKESFPLTVTSAQKNPTAFYLCASSIMGVGWNTGELFFGEGSRLTVL.

In its sample, this clonotype was seen a few times. The rearrangement uses TRBV5-1 and TRBJ2-5; TRBD1 matches 9 bases. The J segment lost 6 bases and the V segment lost 2 bases, leaving 11 bases of the junction unmatched. Germline V gene sequence: CDR1 SGHRS, CDR2 YFSETQ. The CDR3 has 16 amino acids. The CDR3 sequence is CASSFAGTGIMKTQYF. The CDR3 DNA reads TGCGCCAGCAGCTTTGCCGGGACAGGGATCATGAAGACCCAGTACTTC.

At least ten counts were recorded for this clonotype. The chain combines TRBV20-1 with TRBJ1-2, with D unresolved. V was shortened by 8 bases and J by 6 bases, with 10 bases between the two germline ends. The CDR3 consists of 10 residues. Germline V gene lookup returns CDR1 DFQATT and CDR2 SNEGSKA (reference sequence). CDR3 in amino acids: CSPTKNGYTF. The CDR3 DNA follows: TGCAGTCCTACAAAAAATGGCTACACCTTC.